These 25 T cell receptor beta chains originate from one sample sequenced in a study of identical twins. TCRdb reprocessed the 5' RACE reads with MiXCR, giving one entry per CDR3 protein. The sample shows 350,000 to 400,000 distinct CDR3 sequences, approximately 9.1% of them seen only once. The sequenced material came from naive T cells sorted from blood. The source of these receptors is a woman in her forties or fifties in good health.

This clonotype came up a few times. The chain links TRBV24-1 to TRBJ2-1, with unresolved D. The CDR3 has 12 amino acids. The V end lost 7 bases, the J end lost 6 bases, and 9 bases lay between the germline ends. CDR1 KGHDR and CDR2 SFDVKD come from the germline V gene. The CDR3 DNA reads as TGTGCCACCAGAGGATTACTCAATGAGCAGTTCTTC. This codes for CATRGLLNEQFF.

J is TRBJ1-3 and V is TRBV18; D ambiguous. Trimming stripped 2 bases from V and 0 bases from J, with 5 bases between. CDR1 is KGHSH, CDR2 LQKENI, per germline. The CDR3 loop spans 14 amino acids. CDR3 amino acids: CASSPDVSGNTIYF. The CDR3 DNA sequence: TGTGCCAGCTCACCAGATGTCTCTGGAAACACCATATATTTT.

This clonotype has just a few counts. The gene calls are TRBV4-1 and TRBJ2-5; unclear D gene. This CDR3 spans 14 amino acids. Trimming shortened V by 0 bases and J by 4 bases, and 9 bases separated the two germline ends. Per germline, CDR1 MGHRA and CDR2 YSYEKL. CDR3 sequence (DNA): TGCGCCAGCAGCCAAGACCTCAGGCTAGAGACCCAGTACTTC. Amino acids: CASSQDLRLETQYF.

The chain carries TRBV3-1 and TRBJ2-1; 13 bases align to TRBD2. After removal of 4 bases from V and 7 bases from J, the junction contained 7 bases not matched to a gene. In germline, CDR1 is LGHDT, CDR2 YNNKEL (reference sequence). The CDR3 is made up of 16 amino acids. DNA for the CDR3: TGTGCCAGCAGCCCAATACTAGCGGGAGGGTATAATGAGCAGTTCTTC. It yields the protein CASSPILAGGYNEQFF.

This clonotype came up many times. This chain uses TRBV27 with TRBJ2-3; D possibly matches TRBD1 or TRBD2 (5 bases each). The CDR3 has 18 amino acids. In germline, CDR1 is MNHEY, CDR2 SMNVEV (reference sequence). Deletions cut 1 base from V and 2 bases from J, with 19 bases between. CDR3 sequence: CASSLWGWGSPSTDTQYF. The CDR3 region has the DNA TGTGCCAGCAGTTTATGGGGGTGGGGGAGCCCCTCCACAGATACGCAGTATTTT.

A few counts support this clonotype. The chain couples TRBV10-1 to TRBJ1-1; maybe TRBD1 (5 bases). Germline CDR1 reads WNHNN; CDR2 reads SYGVQD (reference sequence). V was trimmed by 6 bases and J by 4 bases, leaving 12 bases between them. The CDR3 has 13 amino acids. The CDR3 DNA reads TGCGCCAGCAGCCGGGGACTGTCCACTGAAGCTTTCTTT. Protein product: CASSRGLSTEAFF.

There are a few counts of this clonotype. CDR3 residues: CSARAVNAAGGELFF. CDR3 sequence (DNA): TGCAGTGCTAGAGCCGTCAATGCGGCGGGCGGGGAGCTGTTTTTT. The chain carries TRBV20-1 and TRBJ2-2; possibly TRBD2 for D (5 bases). The CDR3 is 15 amino acids. Trimming removed 1 base from V and 7 bases from J, with 16 bases in between. Germline loops: CDR1 DFQATT, CDR2 SNEGSKA (reference sequence).

This clonotype has just a few counts. The V call is TRBV7-9, the J call TRBJ2-5; TRBD2 might be the D (5 bases). Germline assignment: CDR1 SEHNR and CDR2 FQNEAQ (reference sequence). V shed 0 bases and J shed 1 base, with 9 bases lying between them. The CDR3 has 15 residues. For the CDR3, the DNA is TGTGCCAGCAGCTTAGCCCCCGCGGGCCAAGAGACCCAGTACTTC. Amino acids: CASSLAPAGQETQYF.

This clonotype has more than one count but fewer than ten. This chain connects TRBV25-1 to TRBJ2-1; D remains ambiguous. Looked up from germline, CDR1 is MGHDK and CDR2 is SYGVNS. The length of the CDR3 is 13 residues. Trimming cost V 3 bases and J 9 bases, with 12 bases left between them. The CDR3 is CASSDVSFGEQFF. CDR3 nucleotides: TGTGCCAGCAGTGATGTAAGTTTCGGTGAGCAGTTCTTC.

In its sample, this clonotype was seen many times. The chain has TRBV27 and TRBJ2-5; D might be TRBD1 or TRBD2, each matching 7 bases. Germline V gives CDR1 MNHEY, CDR2 SMNVEV (reference sequence). The CDR3 is made up of 19 amino acids. Trimming took 6 bases from V and 1 from J, leaving 27 bases between them. The CDR3 sequence: CASSLWGGQTKGIQETQYF. In DNA, the CDR3 is TGTGCCAGCAGCCTTTGGGGGGGACAGACGAAGGGGATCCAAGAGACCCAGTACTTC.

This clonotype showed up many times. At one end the junction does not follow the germline gene, possibly because of a read error. V is TRBV27 and J is TRBJ2-3, with 9 bases that match TRBD2. The CDR3 length is 14 residues. Germline V gene data show CDR1 as MNHEY and CDR2 as SMNVEV (reference sequence). In DNA form, the CDR3 reads TGCGCCAGCAGCTTGGGCGGGAGGGCAGATACGCAGTATTTT. Amino acids: CASSLGGRADTQYF.

There are a few counts of this clonotype. The CDR3 nucleotides read TGCGCCAGCAGCCAAACCCCCTTTCAGCGGGCCACAGATACGCAGTATTTT. The encoded protein is CASSQTPFQRATDTQYF. V usage is TRBV5-1 and J usage is TRBJ2-3; D is perhaps TRBD2 (6 bases). In germline, CDR1 is SGHRS, CDR2 YFSETQ. The CDR3 contains 17 residues. V lost 4 bases, J lost 2 bases, and 20 bases lay in between.

This clonotype has more than one count but fewer than ten. V usage is TRBV24-1 and J usage is TRBJ2-5; no clear D gene. The CDR3 loop spans 15 amino acids. V was cut by 1 base and J by 4 bases, with 12 bases left in between. Looked up from germline, CDR1 is KGHDR and CDR2 is SFDVKD. This chain's CDR3 is CATSDLTRIGETQYF. The CDR3 DNA follows: TGTGCCACCAGTGATTTAACCCGCATAGGAGAGACCCAGTACTTC.

This clonotype was seen only a few times. The chain employs TRBV6-2 or TRBV6-3 and TRBJ2-2; TRBD1 might be the D (7 bases). Germline loops: CDR1 MNHEY, CDR2 SVGEGT. The CDR3 totals 15 residues. The V end lost 6 bases, the J end lost 4 bases, and 15 bases lay between the germline ends. Here the CDR3 reads CASRTGTAGTGELFF. The CDR3 coding sequence is TGTGCCAGCAGAACCGGGACAGCGGGCACCGGGGAGCTGTTTTTT.

This chain joins TRBV30 and TRBJ2-2; D is unclear. Looked up from germline, CDR1 is GTSNPN and CDR2 is SVGIG (reference sequence). V lost 1 base and J 0 bases, leaving 3 bases between the germline ends. The CDR3 spans 13 residues. The CDR3 spells CAWSGTNTGELFF. DNA of the CDR3: TGTGCCTGGAGTGGGACGAACACCGGGGAGCTGTTTTTT.

This CDR3 reads CASSLTLNQPQHF. The CDR3 DNA reads TGTGCCAGCAGCTTAACTCTCAATCAGCCCCAGCATTTT. The J gene is TRBJ1-5, the V gene TRBV7-9; D gene uncertain. Germline CDR1 and CDR2: SEHNR and FQNEAQ (reference sequence). This CDR3 comprises 13 residues. Trimming took off 2 bases at V and 3 bases at J, with 5 bases between the two ends.

This clonotype was seen a handful of times. The chain combines TRBV6-5 with TRBJ1-1; 7 positions agree with TRBD1. CDR1 is MNHEY and CDR2 is SVGAGI in the germline V gene. This CDR3 is built from 15 residues. V was pared by 5 bases and J by 4 bases, with 10 bases of the junction left unmatched. CDR3 loop: CASSVRQGGPTEAFF. In DNA form, the CDR3 reads TGTGCCAGCAGTGTCCGACAGGGAGGTCCCACTGAAGCTTTCTTT.

There are many counts of this clonotype. The chain is built from TRBV5-5 and TRBJ2-1, with D tentatively TRBD1 or TRBD2 (5 bases each). Trimming stripped 0 bases from V and 6 bases from J, with 16 bases between. The germline V gene has CDR1 SGHKS and CDR2 YYEKEE (reference sequence). The CDR3 contains 16 residues. Here the CDR3 reads CASSLGLGVRSNEQFF. CDR3 DNA: TGTGCCAGCAGCTTGGGGCTGGGGGTCAGGAGCAATGAGCAGTTCTTC.

This rearrangement joins TRBV20-1 to TRBJ1-1; TRBD1 is a possible D gene (5 bases). The CDR3 spans 12 residues. Per germline, CDR1 DFQATT and CDR2 SNEGSKA (reference sequence). CDR3 protein: CSLGVWRTEAFF. In nucleotides, the CDR3 is TGCAGCCTGGGGGTGTGGCGCACTGAAGCTTTCTTT.

The chain recombines TRBV7-8 with TRBJ2-3; D gene ambiguous. Germline V gene sequence: CDR1 SGHVS, CDR2 FQNEAQ. The V end was cut by 1 base, the J end by 10 bases, with 9 bases between. There are 12 residues in the CDR3. CDR3 protein: CASSLGIGPQYF. As DNA, the CDR3 is TGTGCCAGCAGCTTAGGTATTGGTCCGCAGTATTTT.

This clonotype appeared many times. This sequence joins TRBV6-5 and TRBJ2-2; D possibly corresponds to TRBD1 (6 bases). This CDR3 has 15 residues. The germline CDR1 and CDR2 sequences are MNHEY and SVGAGI. Trimming stripped 6 bases from V and 1 base from J, with 12 bases between. This CDR3 reads CASSSGHMNTGELFF. Written as DNA, the CDR3 is TGTGCCAGCAGCTCGGGACACATGAACACCGGGGAGCTGTTTTTT.

V is TRBV29-1 and J is TRBJ2-3; D may be TRBD2 (5 bases). Germline V CDR1 and CDR2: SQVTM, ANQGSEA. There are 14 residues in the CDR3. The V end was cut by 3 bases, the J end by 2 bases, with 12 bases between. The CDR3 bases are TGCAGCGTTGATCAGCGGCGATCCACAGATACGCAGTATTTT. This codes for CSVDQRRSTDTQYF.

The rearrangement uses TRBV6-6 and TRBJ1-1; tentative D call: TRBD1 (6 bases). V was trimmed by 6 bases and J by 6 bases, leaving 17 bases between them. Germline-derived CDR1 and CDR2 are MNHNY and SVGAGI (reference sequence). The CDR3 extends over 14 amino acids. CDR3 sequence (DNA): TGTGCCAGCAGCTACGGACTCCGGGGGCCTGAAGCTTTCTTT. This gives the protein CASSYGLRGPEAFF.

This clonotype was found many times. V usage is TRBV2 and J usage is TRBJ2-1; 11 nucleotides match TRBD2. The CDR3 is 15 residues long. The germline V gene encodes CDR1 SNHLY and CDR2 FYNNEI. V shed 5 bases and J 4 bases; nucleotides not matched to a gene: 4. The CDR3 region has the DNA TGTGCCAGCAGTAACCTAGCGGGAGGATACAATGAGCAGTTCTTC. Amino acids: CASSNLAGGYNEQFF.

This clonotype came up a few times. The chain combines TRBV3-1 with TRBJ2-7, with 7 nucleotides matching TRBD2. Germline CDR1 LGHDT, CDR2 YNNKEL (reference sequence). The length of the CDR3 is 15 residues. The trim removed 4 bases at V and 4 bases at J, leaving 10 bases unmatched. The CDR3 bases are TGTGCCAGCAGCCTGGCGGGAGAGCTTTGGTACGAGCAGTACTTC. It is translated as CASSLAGELWYEQYF.